The entry below describes one T cell receptor (beta chain). This sample was included in a study of patients and donors after allogeneic stem cell transplantation. TCRdb passed the RT-PCR reads through MiXCR, listing each CDR3 protein once. The sample lists about 960,000 distinct CDR3 sequences, over 15% occurring once. The germline CDR1 and CDR2 sequences are SGHRS and YFSETQ. The CDR3 sequence is 16 residues long. V lost 2 bases and J lost 1; bases outside the gene matches: 1. The sequenced material came from blood, either unsorted or a sorted T cell fraction (not recorded which). This sequence originates from a human donor who was either an allogeneic HSCT recipient or a stem cell or donor lymphocyte infusion donor (not recorded which). It is not recorded whose cells these are; they may come from a transplant donor. The chain joins TRBV5-1 to TRBJ2-2, with 11 bases matching TRBD2. CDR3 amino acids: CASSFGLAGNTGELFF. Written as DNA, the CDR3 is TGCGCCAGCAGCTTCGGACTAGCGGGGAACACCGGGGAGCTGTTTTTT. The full variable domain, completed using reference TRBV5-1 and TRBJ2-2, is KAGVTQTPRYLIKTRGQQVTLSCSPISGHRSVSWYQQTPGQGLQFLFEYFSETQRNKGNFPGRFSGRQFSNSRSEMNVSTLELGDSALYLCASSFGLAGNTGELFFGEGSRLTVL.